The 12 T cell receptor beta chains presented below share a single source sample, sequenced in a study of blood T cell repertoires in COVID-19. TCRdb's table, derived via immunoSEQ multiplex PCR, lists solely in-frame clones and lacks some. The table lists under 500,000 clones, roughly 91% of them singletons. Sequenced input: peripheral blood. Every receptor here comes from a woman aged 25 to 45 with acute or convalescent COVID-19.

This clone was seen just once. The chain joins TRBV6-2 or TRBV6-3 to TRBJ1-4; D remains unclear. The V and J ends lost 4 bases and 8 bases respectively, with 17 bases between them. The CDR3 totals 15 residues. Germline CDR1 reads MNHEY; CDR2 reads SVGEGT. CDR3 in amino acids: CASSSAEPLEEKLFF. CDR3 bases: TGTGCCAGCAGTTCCGCTGAGCCCTTGGAGGAAAAACTGTTTTTT.

This clone was counted a single time. The rearrangement joins TRBV2 to TRBJ2-5, with a weak D call TRBD1 (6 bases). The CDR3 is made up of 13 amino acids. Germline assignment: CDR1 SNHLY and CDR2 FYNNEI. Trimming shortened V by 6 bases and J by 5 bases, and 13 bases separated the two germline ends. The CDR3 DNA reads TGTGCCAGCAGCCGAGGGGGTTACGAGACCCAGTACTTC. Its protein product is CASSRGGYETQYF.

The J gene is TRBJ2-5, the V gene TRBV7-2, with a weak D call TRBD1 (5 bases). This CDR3 has 14 residues. V was shortened by 3 bases and J by 4 bases, with 12 bases between the two germline ends. Germline V gene data show CDR1 as SGHTA and CDR2 as FQGNSA. The CDR3 spells CASSLGYRRETQYF. CDR3 in DNA: TGTGCCAGCAGCTTGGGTTACAGGAGAGAGACCCAGTACTTC.

The chain has TRBV5-1 and TRBJ2-7, with TRBD1 identical over 10 bases. V was clipped by 4 bases and J by 6 bases; unmatched bases: 7. In germline, CDR1 is SGHRS, CDR2 YFSETQ. The CDR3 loop spans 14 amino acids. The CDR3 DNA reads TGCGCCAGCAGCCAGGGGACAGGGGAGTTCGAGCAGTACTTC. As protein: CASSQGTGEFEQYF.

The count of this clone is one. V gene TRBV5-1 combines with J gene TRBJ1-6; D gene unclear. The length of the CDR3 is 12 residues. From germline, CDR1 is SGHRS and CDR2 YFSETQ. Trimming took 4 bases from V and 7 from J, leaving 6 bases between them. The CDR3 is CASSQLNSPLHF. In DNA, the CDR3 is TGCGCCAGCAGCCAGTTGAATTCACCCCTCCACTTT.

The chain links TRBV30 to TRBJ1-5; 7 nucleotides line up with TRBD1. There are 13 residues in the CDR3. CDR1 is GTSNPN and CDR2 is SVGIG in the germline V gene (reference sequence). Unmatched junction bases numbered 3, after V lost 3 bases and J lost 4 bases. The CDR3 protein is CAWRRGLNQPQHF. The CDR3 nucleotides read TGTGCCTGGAGGAGGGGGCTTAATCAGCCCCAGCATTTT.

This chain connects TRBV9 to TRBJ2-6, with 10 bases aligning to TRBD1. V was clipped by 3 bases and J by 1 base; unmatched bases: 10. The germline V gene encodes CDR1 SGDLS and CDR2 YYNGEE. This CDR3 is 19 amino acids long. The CDR3 here is CASSARTGGTLSGANVLTF. The CDR3 DNA reads as TGTGCCAGCAGCGCGCGGACAGGGGGAACCTTATCTGGGGCCAACGTCCTGACTTTC.

The chain employs TRBV28 and TRBJ2-2; possibly TRBD2 for D (5 bases). V was cut by 3 bases and J by 4 bases, with 9 bases left in between. Germline lookup yields CDR1 MDHEN and CDR2 SYDVKM. This CDR3 spans 14 amino acids. The chain's CDR3 is CASSFAGSTGELFF. CDR3 coding DNA: TGTGCCAGCAGTTTTGCGGGTTCCACCGGGGAGCTGTTTTTT.

This chain joins TRBV11-3 and TRBJ2-1; possible D gene TRBD1, 7 bases. Trimming took off 5 bases at V and 9 bases at J, with 17 bases between the two ends. The CDR3 loop spans 14 amino acids. Germline V lookup: CDR1 SGHNT, CDR2 YENEEA. The CDR3 DNA reads as TGTGCCAGCAGCGCGGGACAGCCCAACGGTGAGCAGTTCTTC. Encoded protein: CASSAGQPNGEQFF.

This sequence joins TRBV29-1 and TRBJ2-1; 8 bases are shared with TRBD2. With V trimmed by 4 bases and J by 9 bases, 11 bases remained unmatched. CDR1 and CDR2 (germline): SQVTM, ANQGSEA. The CDR3 runs to 14 residues. DNA of the CDR3: TGCAGCGTTGGAGCTGGGACTAGAAGGAGTGAGCAGTTCTTC. This encodes CSVGAGTRRSEQFF.

The sample holds one count of this clone. V and J are TRBV19 and TRBJ1-2; D not resolved. The CDR3 totals 13 residues. The V and J ends lost 5 bases and 4 bases respectively, with 11 bases between them. Germline V gene sequence: CDR1 LNHDA, CDR2 SQIVND (reference sequence). CDR3 residues: CASSLTESYGYTF. The CDR3 bases are TGTGCCAGTAGTCTCACAGAATCCTATGGCTACACCTTC. The complete variable domain, with remaining parts taken from reference TRBV19 and TRBJ1-2, reads DGGITQSPKYLFRKEGQNVTLSCEQNLNHDAMYWYRQDPGQGLRLIYYSQIVNDFQKGDIAEGYSVSREKKESFPLTVTSAQKNPTAFYLCASSLTESYGYTFGSGTRLTVV.

This clone was seen just once. V gene TRBV29-1 combines with J gene TRBJ2-3; D possibly corresponds to TRBD2 (5 bases). Per germline, CDR1 SQVTM and CDR2 ANQGSEA. Trimming cost V 0 bases and J 4 bases, with 14 bases left between them. This CDR3 spans 15 amino acids. The CDR3 here is CSVEDRRAGADTQYF. Here the CDR3 DNA reads TGCAGCGTTGAAGATCGGCGGGCCGGGGCAGATACGCAGTATTTT.